The 22 T cell receptor beta chains in this list originate from one sample, sequenced in a study of tumor and adjacent non-tumor tissue in lung cancer (dated by TCRdb to 2017 to 2018). Bulk unsorted tissue served as the source for RNA extraction, and RNA quality was assessed using a NanoDrop ND-1000 and an Agilent 2100. The library came from multiplex PCR. Sequencing relied on an Illumina HiSeq 2500. Following protocols modified from ARM-PCR, the researchers constructed TCRbeta libraries through three rounds of nested PCR with primers (Table S4). TCRdb itself trimmed the public reads at Q25 with fastp, ran MiXCR and retained productive beta chains. Each CDR3 protein appears once, grouped with its most common genes and DNA. This sample has approximately 120,000 distinct CDR3 sequences in its table, and roughly 75% of those were observed once. About 40% of the sample goes to the ten largest clones. Sequencing input: lung tumor tissue. The receptors derive from a woman aged 60-75 years with non-small cell lung cancer.

For this clonotype: Its ends do not fully match the called genes, so a read error is possible. V gene TRBV11-3 combines with J gene TRBJ1-4; possible D gene TRBD1, 5 bases. CDR3 length: 17 amino acids. Germline V lookup: CDR1 SGHNT, CDR2 YENEEA. The CDR3 protein is CANSFDSRYATNENLFF. DNA for the CDR3: TGTGCCAACAGCTTTGACAGCCGATATGCAACTAATGAAAATCTGTTTTTT.

As regards this clonotype: The junction shows a germline mismatch at one end, possibly a read error. This chain links TRBV6-2 or TRBV6-3 with TRBJ1-1; D is possibly TRBD1 (5 bases). Germline loops: CDR1 MNHEY, CDR2 SVGEGT. The CDR3 runs 14 residues. The CDR3 region is CANSHVRGGTETFF. CDR3 DNA sequence: TGTGCCAACAGTCATGTCCGGGGCGGCACTGAAACTTTCTTT.

This clonotype occurred many times. This chain links TRBV4-3 with TRBJ2-1; D ambiguous. Looked up from germline, CDR1 is LGHNA and CDR2 is YSLEER. V was trimmed by 0 bases and J by 5 bases, leaving 5 bases between them. The CDR3 loop spans 13 amino acids. The CDR3 protein is CASSQELHNEQFF. The CDR3 DNA reads as TGCGCCAGCAGCCAAGAACTCCACAATGAGCAGTTCTTC.

On this clonotype itself: At one end the junction does not follow the germline gene, possibly because of a read error. This rearrangement joins TRBV20-1 to TRBJ2-2; D gene uncertain. CDR3 size: 12 residues. Per the germline V gene, CDR1 is DFQATT and CDR2 is SNEGSKA (reference sequence). The CDR3 reads CSANGRTVELFF. The CDR3 DNA reads TGCAGTGCTAATGGACGGACCGTGGAGCTGTTCTTT.

Remarks on this clonotype: One junction end does not reproduce the germline sequence, and a read error may be involved. The V gene is TRBV7-2, the J gene TRBJ2-5; D ambiguous. Per the germline V gene, CDR1 is SGHTA and CDR2 is FQGNSA. CDR3 size: 14 residues. CDR3 bases: TGTGCCAGCAGCTTAACTATGAATTCAGAGACCCAGAACTTC. This translates into CASSLTMNSETQNF.

This chain connects TRBV29-1 to TRBJ2-1; 11 bases are shared with TRBD2. The CDR3 length is 14 residues. V shed 7 bases and J 9 bases; nucleotides not matched to a gene: 11. The germline V gene has CDR1 SQVTM and CDR2 ANQGSEA. CDR3 sequence (DNA): TGCAGCGCCCGGACTAGCGGGTCCTGCATTGAGCAGTTCTTC. Encoded protein: CSARTSGSCIEQFF.

Regarding this clonotype: Likely a read error: the CDR3 ends without its conserved phenylalanine or tryptophan. The J gene is TRBJ1-2, the V gene TRBV11-2; 7 nucleotides align to TRBD1. This CDR3 spans 13 amino acids. Germline assignment: CDR1 SGHAT and CDR2 FQNNGV. The CDR3 sequence: CASSTTGVSGYTI. The CDR3 DNA reads TGTGCAAGCAGCACTACAGGGGTCTCTGGCTACACCATC.

Comment on this clonotype: One end of the junction fails to match germline, which may point to a read error. The chain combines TRBV4-1 with TRBJ1-2, with TRBD1 identical over 9 bases. The CDR3 consists of 17 residues. Germline assignment: CDR1 MGHRA and CDR2 YSYEKL. The CDR3 DNA sequence: TGCGCCAGTAGCAACGAATCTAGGACAGGGGCCTATTATGGCTACACTTTC. Residues: CASSNESRTGAYYGYTF.

Turning to this clonotype: With a much larger clone just one base away, this may be a read error. This chain's CDR3 is CAWSVIRLGFYEQYF. The CDR3 nucleotides read TGTGCCTGGAGTGTTATCAGACTAGGATTCTACGAGCAGTACTTC. The J gene is TRBJ2-7, the V gene TRBV30; D is perhaps TRBD2 (6 bases). The V end lost 0 bases, the J end lost 3 bases, and 15 bases lay between the germline ends. The germline V gene encodes CDR1 GTSNPN and CDR2 SVGIG (reference sequence). The CDR3 sequence is 15 residues long. Variable domain in full (rest from reference TRBV30 and TRBJ2-7): SQTIHQWPATLVQPVGSPLSLECTVEGTSNPNLYWYRQAAGRGLQLLFYSVGIGQISSEVPQNLSASRPQDRQFILSSKKLLLSDSGFYLCAWSVIRLGFYEQYFGPGTRLTVT.

Concerning this clonotype itself: A much larger clonotype is one base distant, so this may be a read error. V is TRBV12-3 or TRBV12-4 and J is TRBJ2-5; tentative D call: TRBD1 (5 bases). V dropped 5 bases and J dropped 6 bases, with 25 bases sitting between them. The CDR3 loop spans 17 amino acids. The CDR3 is CASSLRLKKGMSKTQYF. Written as DNA, the CDR3 is TGTGCCAGCAGTCTTCGCCTCAAAAAGGGGATGTCGAAGACCCAGTACTTC.

The V and J genes are TRBV11-2 and TRBJ2-1, with D hard to call. Germline V gene data show CDR1 as SGHAT and CDR2 as FQNNGV. The V end lost 6 bases, the J end lost 6 bases, and 12 bases lay between the germline ends. CDR3 length: 13 residues. In nucleotides, the CDR3 is TGTGCCAGCAGTGGGCGGTTTCGCAATGAGCAGTTCTTC. Translation gives CASSGRFRNEQFF.

V is TRBV11-2 and J is TRBJ1-6; D gene uncertain. Germline V gene sequence: CDR1 SGHAT, CDR2 FQNNGV. CDR3 length equals 14 residues. V dropped 0 bases and J dropped 18 bases, with 18 bases sitting between them. This CDR3 reads CASSLEASYSHPHF. The CDR3 DNA sequence: TGTGCCAGCAGCTTAGAAGCAAGTTATTCACACCCCCACTTT.

Comments on this clonotype: An end of the junction does not agree with germline; a read error may underlie this. The CDR3 sequence: CANSLEPRGGNTQYF. The DNA of the CDR3 is TGTGCCAACAGCTTAGAGCCCCGAGGTGGGAATACGCAATATTTT. The V gene is TRBV11-2, the J gene TRBJ2-3; D unresolved. CDR1 SGHAT and CDR2 FQNNGV come from the germline V gene. The CDR3 extends over 15 amino acids.

This chain connects TRBV20-1 to TRBJ2-5; TRBD1 aligns across 7 bases. The J segment lost 11 bases and the V segment lost 7 bases, leaving 16 bases of the junction unmatched. CDR3 length equals 13 residues. Germline CDR1 reads DFQATT; CDR2 reads SNEGSKA (reference sequence). The chain's CDR3 is CSVRETGVGDQYF. CDR3 nucleotides: TGCAGTGTTAGGGAAACAGGGGTTGGGGATCAGTACTTC.

Concerning this clonotype: The junction departs from the called germline gene at one end, perhaps through a read error. This chain joins TRBV29-1 and TRBJ2-5; 7 nucleotides agree with TRBD1. Germline lookup yields CDR1 SQVTM and CDR2 ANQGSEA. This CDR3 is built from 15 residues. The CDR3 protein is CRVEFGTAKQETQYF. The DNA of the CDR3 is TGCAGAGTTGAATTTGGGACAGCGAAACAAGAGACCCAGTACTTC. Full variable domain (rest looked up from reference TRBV29-1 and TRBJ2-5): SAVISQKPSRDICQRGTSLTIQCQVDSQVTMMFWYRQQPGQSLTLIATANQGSEATYESGFVIDKFPISRPNLTFSTLTVSNMSPEDSSIYLCRVEFGTAKQETQYFGPGTRLLVL.

Of note for this clonotype: Relative to the germline gene, one junction end is altered; a read error may explain this. V usage is TRBV11-3 and J usage is TRBJ2-1; unclear D gene. The CDR3 length is 17 residues. CDR1 and CDR2 (germline): SGHNT, YENEEA. The CDR3: CASSLGSLTLSYNAQFF. CDR3 DNA: TGTGCCAGCAGCTTAGGCTCACTAACACTATCCTACAATGCGCAGTTCTTC.

In regard to this clonotype: Its ends do not fully match the called genes, so a read error is possible. This chain connects TRBV11-3 to TRBJ1-1; D uncertain. The CDR3 extends over 15 amino acids. Per germline, CDR1 SGHNT and CDR2 YENEEA. In DNA form, the CDR3 reads TGTGCCAACAGCTTAGATTCGGGGAGAGGCACTTACGCTTTCTTT. Protein sequence: CANSLDSGRGTYAFF.

Only a few counts were recorded for this clonotype. This sequence may be a read error, since a much larger clone differs from it by one base. The rearrangement uses TRBV5-4 and TRBJ2-1, with TRBD2 matching over 8 bases. CDR3 size: 17 residues. The germline V gene has CDR1 SGHNT and CDR2 YYREEE (reference sequence). The CDR3 protein is CACSSRRGAGGIGEQFF. Here the CDR3 DNA reads TGTGCCTGCAGCTCGAGAAGGGGCGCGGGAGGTATTGGAGAGCAGTTCTTC.

Details on this clonotype: One junction end does not reproduce the germline sequence, and a read error may be involved. The rearrangement joins TRBV6-6 to TRBJ1-2, with TRBD1 as a possible D gene (5 bases). CDR1 is MNHNY, CDR2 SVGAGI, per germline (reference sequence). CDR3 length: 13 amino acids. This chain's CDR3 is CASTGHGEYGYTF. Written as DNA, the CDR3 is TGTGCTAGCACCGGACACGGGGAATATGGCTACACCTTC.

Only one count was recorded for this clonotype. This chain joins TRBV28 and TRBJ2-3; perhaps TRBD2 as D (6 bases). CDR1 and CDR2 (germline): MDHEN, SYDVKM. V gave up 5 bases and J gave up 6 bases, with 18 bases separating them. The CDR3 extends over 15 amino acids. This CDR3 reads CASSLSGAGGDTQYF. The CDR3 nucleotides read TGTGCCAGCAGTCTCTCGGGAGCCGGGGGTGATACGCAGTATTTT.

As to this clonotype: One junction end does not reproduce the germline sequence, and a read error may be involved. The chain links TRBV11-3 to TRBJ2-2; the D gene is possibly TRBD2 (6 bases). The CDR3 is made up of 15 amino acids. Germline V gives CDR1 SGHNT, CDR2 YENEEA. CDR3 in amino acids: CASSHGTGVTGELFF. Here the CDR3 DNA reads TGTGCTAGCAGTCACGGGACGGGAGTAACCGGGGAGTTGTTTTTT.

Note on this clonotype: Mismatch with germline at one junction end may stem from a read error. V is TRBV10-1 and J is TRBJ2-1; D tentatively reads TRBD1 or TRBD2 (7 bases each). The CDR3 runs to 15 residues. In germline, CDR1 is WNHNN, CDR2 SYGVQD (reference sequence). The CDR3 DNA reads as TGCGCCAGCAGTCAGGGGGGGAGCTTCTACAATGATCAGTTCTTC. It encodes CASSQGGSFYNDQFF.